This T cell receptor beta chain is drawn from a study of shared clonotypes between healthy human individuals. Across the whole study: Serving as donors were two women and three men, whose ages spanned 18 to 49. Study outcomes and limitations: The sole specimen, blood, was sampled, and tissue repertoires likely differ. Generally, naive subsets came out with larger estimated richness than memory subsets.

With respect to this clone: Its target is not known.

Germline CDR1 MGHDK, CDR2 SYGVNS. The CDR3 covers 17 residues. Deletions cut 3 bases from V and 3 bases from J, with 21 bases between. A 200 ng quantity of DNA, some 30,000 T cell genomes, went into the sorted-subset replicate PCRs. Assay used: immunoSEQ multiplex PCR; TCRdb lists only in-frame clones, some missing. The profile covers fewer than 850,000 clones, with about three quarters appearing a single time and 1.8% taken by the ten largest. Sequencing input: memory CD4+ T cells sorted from blood. Documented subset: CD45RA-negative fraction. The V gene is TRBV25-1, the J gene TRBJ2-7; D perhaps matches TRBD2 (6 bases). The clonotype originates from a woman under 40 in good health. The chain's CDR3 is CASSDTVAGRRYYEQYF. The CDR3 DNA is TGTGCCAGCAGTGACACCGTAGCCGGGAGAAGGTACTACGAGCAGTACTTC.